The rows below give T cell receptor beta chains drawn from one sample of a study of T-cell memory formation after mild COVID-19. Using its own MiXCR run on the 5' RACE reads, TCRdb lists one record per CDR3 protein. The sample consists of over 400,000 distinct CDR3 sequences, 20% to 30% of them appearing once. The sample taken for sequencing was PBMCs or a T cell subset sorted from them (not recorded which). The receptors stem from an adult woman who had mild COVID-19 (a few samples of this study predate the infection). Cell type and time point are not known. The CDR3 runs from the conserved cysteine through the conserved F or W. The D gene is left open where the match is weak. Clone size is given for some rows only: seen once, a few or many times, or a class if the clone is expanded.

>14|TRBV7-9|TRBD2|TRBJ2-5|few
CARTSGRGQETQYF
TGTGCCAGAACTAGCGGGAGGGGACAAGAGACCCAGTACTTC
>13|TRBV12-3/TRBV12-4|-|TRBJ2-5|-
CASSLEGFETQYF
TGTGCCAGCAGTTTAGAAGGTTTCGAGACCCAGTACTTC
>14|TRBV12-3/TRBV12-4|TRBD1|TRBJ1-5|-
CASSGGQANQPQHF
TGTGCCAGCAGTGGCGGACAGGCCAATCAGCCCCAGCATTTT
>15|TRBV7-2|-|TRBJ1-5|few
CASSLRRGDNQPQHF
TGTGCCAGCAGCCTGAGGCGAGGTGACAATCAGCCCCAGCATTTT
>13|TRBV7-3|-|TRBJ2-3|-
CASSSWDTDTQYF
TGTGCCAGCAGCTCGTGGGACACAGATACGCAGTATTTT
>22|TRBV18|TRBD2|TRBJ2-3|-
CASSPLASRGILAGGMEDTQYF
TGTGCCAGCTCACCACTTGCCAGTCGAGGGATACTAGCGGGAGGGATGGAAGATACGCAGTATTTT
>14|TRBV6-5|-|TRBJ2-5|-
CASSYSAGKETQYF
TGTGCCAGCAGTTACTCAGCAGGAAAAGAGACCCAGTACTTC
>13|TRBV20-1|-|TRBJ1-1|-
CSAREGSHTEAFF
TGCAGTGCAAGGGAGGGCAGCCACACTGAAGCTTTCTTT
>14|TRBV24-1|-|TRBJ2-7|-
CATSDTGASYEQYF
TGTGCCACCAGTGACACGGGAGCCTCCTACGAGCAGTACTTC
>16|TRBV11-2|-|TRBJ2-1|-
CASSLGSGVRYNEQFF
TGTGCCAGCAGCTTAGGTAGCGGCGTGAGGTACAATGAGCAGTTCTTC
>15|TRBV4-1|TRBD1|TRBJ1-1|few
CASSLGGTGGGGAFF
TGCGCCAGCAGCCTCGGCGGCACAGGGGGCGGGGGAGCTTTCTTT
>15|TRBV7-9|-|TRBJ2-1|few
CASSFRDKDYNEQFF
TGTGCCAGCAGCTTCCGGGACAAAGACTACAATGAGCAGTTCTTC
>15|TRBV5-6|TRBD1|TRBJ2-1|few
CASSLSGGGWGEQFF
TGTGCCAGCAGCTTGTCAGGGGGCGGTTGGGGTGAGCAGTTCTTC
>14|TRBV7-6|-|TRBJ1-5|few
CASSAGSPNQPQHF
TGTGCCAGCAGCGCAGGGTCCCCCAATCAGCCCCAGCATTTT
>18|TRBV7-9|-|TRBJ2-5|few
CASSLGAPGRRYQETQYF
TGTGCCAGCAGCTTAGGGGCTCCGGGACGGAGGTACCAAGAGACCCAGTACTTC
>16|TRBV5-1|TRBD2|TRBJ2-3|-
CASRLWREGTTDTQYF
TGCGCCAGCAGGTTATGGCGGGAGGGCACTACAGATACGCAGTATTTT